The T cell receptor beta chain described here comes from a study of blood T cell repertoires in COVID-19. Study details: Researchers got acute and convalescent COVID-19 samples from the United States, Italy and Spain. The cDNA or gDNA used as material had been derived from T cells, B-cell-depleted T cells, or PBMCs.

Original handling: Reference gene primer amplification in the assay estimated nucleated cell counts. Profiled with immunoSEQ multiplex PCR; TCRdb holds only in-frame clones, not every one. From that table come the V and J calls and clone size; the DNA was used to work out D and trimming. This sample has nearly 100,000 clones; almost 85% occur once, and the top ten carry 8.5% to 12%. Germline-derived CDR1 and CDR2 are SEHNR and FQNEAQ (reference sequence). V was trimmed by 5 bases and J by 5 bases, leaving 10 bases between them. The CDR3 length is 14 residues. This chain uses TRBV7-9 with TRBJ2-6; D is uncertain. Sequencing was done on a sample of peripheral blood. The TCR sequence derives from a man aged 65-85 years with acute or convalescent COVID-19. CDR3 residues: CASSRSNRANVLTF. CDR3 nucleotide sequence: TGTGCCAGCAGCCGGTCTAATCGGGCCAACGTCCTGACTTTC. The variable domain in full, completed from reference TRBV7-9 and TRBJ2-6, reads DTGVSQNPRHKITKRGQNVTFRCDPISEHNRLYWYRQTLGQGPEFLTYFQNEAQLEKSRLLSDRFSAERPKGSFSTLEIQRTEQGDSAMYLCASSRSNRANVLTFGAGSRLTVL.